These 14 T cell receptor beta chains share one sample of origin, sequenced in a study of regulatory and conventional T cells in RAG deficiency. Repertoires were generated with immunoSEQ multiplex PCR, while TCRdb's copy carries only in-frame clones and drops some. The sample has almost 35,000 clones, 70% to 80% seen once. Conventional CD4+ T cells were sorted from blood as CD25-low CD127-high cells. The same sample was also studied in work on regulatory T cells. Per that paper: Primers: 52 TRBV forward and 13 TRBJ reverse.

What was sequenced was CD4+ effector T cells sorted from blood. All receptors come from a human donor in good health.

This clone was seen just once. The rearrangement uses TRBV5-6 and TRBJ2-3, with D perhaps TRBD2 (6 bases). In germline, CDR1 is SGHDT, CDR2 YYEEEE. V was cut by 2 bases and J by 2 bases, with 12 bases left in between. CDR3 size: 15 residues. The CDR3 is CASSFLRGDTDTQYF. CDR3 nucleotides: TGTGCCAGCAGCTTTTTGCGGGGCGACACAGATACGCAGTATTTT.

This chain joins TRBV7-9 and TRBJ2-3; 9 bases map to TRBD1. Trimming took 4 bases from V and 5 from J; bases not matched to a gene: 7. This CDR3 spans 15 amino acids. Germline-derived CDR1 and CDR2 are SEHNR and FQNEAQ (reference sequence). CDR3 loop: CASSSLGQGRDTQYF. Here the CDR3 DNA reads TGTGCCAGCAGCTCTCTTGGACAGGGGAGAGATACGCAGTATTTT.

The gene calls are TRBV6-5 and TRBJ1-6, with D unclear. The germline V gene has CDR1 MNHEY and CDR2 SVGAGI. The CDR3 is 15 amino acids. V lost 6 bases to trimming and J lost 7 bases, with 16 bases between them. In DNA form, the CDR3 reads TGTGCCAGCAGCCCTAGGGTGAATAACAATTCACCCCTCCACTTT. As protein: CASSPRVNNNSPLHF.

CDR3 coding DNA: TGCGCCAGCAGCCTTTGGACAGGGGGCGACTATGGCTACACCTTC. This translates into CASSLWTGGDYGYTF. The genes are TRBV5-1 and TRBJ1-2, with TRBD1 matching 11 bases. CDR3 size: 15 residues. Germline CDR1 SGHRS, CDR2 YFSETQ. V lost 4 bases to trimming and J lost 3 bases; unmatched junction nucleotides: 5.

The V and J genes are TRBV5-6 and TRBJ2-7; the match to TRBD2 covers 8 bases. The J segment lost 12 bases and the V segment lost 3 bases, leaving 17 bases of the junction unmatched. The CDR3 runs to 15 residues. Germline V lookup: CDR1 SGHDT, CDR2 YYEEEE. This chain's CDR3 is CASSSWRGASTVWYF. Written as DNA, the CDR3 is TGTGCCAGCAGCTCCTGGCGGGGGGCCTCTACCGTATGGTACTTC.

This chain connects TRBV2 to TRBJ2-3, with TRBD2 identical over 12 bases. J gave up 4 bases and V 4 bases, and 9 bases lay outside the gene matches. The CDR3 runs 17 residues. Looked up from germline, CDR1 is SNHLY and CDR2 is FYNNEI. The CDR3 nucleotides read TGTGCCAGCAGTGTTTCCCGGGCTAGCGGGGGGGCAGATACGCAGTATTTT. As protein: CASSVSRASGGADTQYF.

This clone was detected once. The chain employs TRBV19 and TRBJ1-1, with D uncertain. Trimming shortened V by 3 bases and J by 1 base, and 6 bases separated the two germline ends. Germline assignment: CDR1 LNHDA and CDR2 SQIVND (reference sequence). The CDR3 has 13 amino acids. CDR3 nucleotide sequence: TGTGCCAGTAGTATGAGGGCGAACACTGAAGCTTTCTTT. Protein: CASSMRANTEAFF. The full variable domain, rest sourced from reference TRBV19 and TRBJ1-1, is DGGITQSPKYLFRKEGQNVTLSCEQNLNHDAMYWYRQDPGQGLRLIYYSQIVNDFQKGDIAEGYSVSREKKESFPLTVTSAQKNPTAFYLCASSMRANTEAFFGQGTRLTVV.

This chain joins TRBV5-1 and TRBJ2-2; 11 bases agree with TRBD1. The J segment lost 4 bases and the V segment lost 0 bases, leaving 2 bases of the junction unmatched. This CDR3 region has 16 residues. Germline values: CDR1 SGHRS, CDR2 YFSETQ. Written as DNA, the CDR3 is TGCGCCAGCAGCTTGGCGGGACAGGGGGGCACCGGGGAGCTGTTTTTT. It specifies CASSLAGQGGTGELFF.

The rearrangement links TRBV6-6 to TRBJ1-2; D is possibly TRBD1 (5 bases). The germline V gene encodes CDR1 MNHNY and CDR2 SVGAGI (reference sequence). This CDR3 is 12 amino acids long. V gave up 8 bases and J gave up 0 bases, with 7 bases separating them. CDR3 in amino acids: CASQGANYGYTF. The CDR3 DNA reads TGTGCCAGCCAGGGAGCTAACTATGGCTACACCTTC.

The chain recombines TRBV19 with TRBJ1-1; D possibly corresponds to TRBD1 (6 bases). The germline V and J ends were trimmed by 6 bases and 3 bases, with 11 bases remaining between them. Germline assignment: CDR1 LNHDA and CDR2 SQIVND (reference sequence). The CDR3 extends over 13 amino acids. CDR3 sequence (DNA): TGTGCCAGTAGCCTGAGGGGGGACACTGAAGCTTTCTTT. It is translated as CASSLRGDTEAFF.

CDR3 protein: CASSSGQSSGANVLTF. DNA of the CDR3: TGTGCCAGCAGTTCGGGACAGAGCTCTGGGGCCAACGTCCTGACTTTC. The rearrangement joins TRBV6-5 to TRBJ2-6, with TRBD1 identical over 7 bases. With V trimmed by 4 bases and J by 0 bases, 3 bases remained unmatched. The germline CDR1 and CDR2 sequences are MNHEY and SVGAGI. The CDR3 sequence is 16 residues long.

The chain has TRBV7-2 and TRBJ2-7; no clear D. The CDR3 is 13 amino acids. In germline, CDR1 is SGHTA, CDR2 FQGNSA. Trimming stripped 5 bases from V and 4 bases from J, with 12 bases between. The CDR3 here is CASSRSFNYEQYF. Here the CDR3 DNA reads TGTGCCAGCAGCCGTAGTTTCAATTACGAGCAGTACTTC.

The DNA of the CDR3 is TGCGCCAGCAGCGAGGGAGGACAGGGGGCGGCCGAAAGGAACTACGAGCAGTACTTC. Encoded protein: CASSEGGQGAAERNYEQYF. V usage is TRBV5-1 and J usage is TRBJ2-7; 11 bases line up with TRBD1. CDR1 and CDR2 (germline): SGHRS, YFSETQ. The junction had 18 bases not matched to a gene; V was cut back by 4 bases and J by 3 bases. The CDR3 runs to 19 residues.

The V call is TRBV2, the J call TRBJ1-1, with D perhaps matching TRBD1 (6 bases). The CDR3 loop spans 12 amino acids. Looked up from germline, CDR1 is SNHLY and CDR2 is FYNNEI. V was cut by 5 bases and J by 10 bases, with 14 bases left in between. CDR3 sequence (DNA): TGTGCCAGCAGTACTATCCAGGGGAGAGCTTTCTTT. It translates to CASSTIQGRAFF.